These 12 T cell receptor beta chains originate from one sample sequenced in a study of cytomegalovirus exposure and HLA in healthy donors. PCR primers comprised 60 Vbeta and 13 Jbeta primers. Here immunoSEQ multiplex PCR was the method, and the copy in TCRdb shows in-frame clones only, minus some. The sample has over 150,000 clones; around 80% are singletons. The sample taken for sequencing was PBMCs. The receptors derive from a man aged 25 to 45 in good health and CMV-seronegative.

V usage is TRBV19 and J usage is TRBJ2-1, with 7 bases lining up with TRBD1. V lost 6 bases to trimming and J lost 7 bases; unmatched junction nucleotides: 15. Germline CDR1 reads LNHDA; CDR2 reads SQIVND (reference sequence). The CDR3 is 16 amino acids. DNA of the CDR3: TGTGCCAGTAGCAGGATACAGGGGTCGACAGGGAATGAGCAGTTCTTC. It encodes CASSRIQGSTGNEQFF.

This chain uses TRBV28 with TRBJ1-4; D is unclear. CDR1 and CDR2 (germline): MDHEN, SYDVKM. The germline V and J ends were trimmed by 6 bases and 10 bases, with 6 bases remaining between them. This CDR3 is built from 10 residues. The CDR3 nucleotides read TGTGCCAGCAGCTCCGGAAAACTGTTTTTT. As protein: CASSSGKLFF.

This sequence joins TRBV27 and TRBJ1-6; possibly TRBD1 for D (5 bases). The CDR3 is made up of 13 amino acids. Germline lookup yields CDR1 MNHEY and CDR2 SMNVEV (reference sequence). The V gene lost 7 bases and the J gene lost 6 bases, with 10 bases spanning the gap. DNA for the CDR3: TGTGCCAGCAAAAGGCAGGGTAATTCACCCCTCCACTTT. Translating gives CASKRQGNSPLHF.

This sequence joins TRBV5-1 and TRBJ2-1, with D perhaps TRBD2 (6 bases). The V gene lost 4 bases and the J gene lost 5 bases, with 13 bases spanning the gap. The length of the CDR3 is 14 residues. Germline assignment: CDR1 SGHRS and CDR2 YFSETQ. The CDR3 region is CASSRGLNNNEQFF. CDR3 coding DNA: TGCGCCAGCAGCCGGGGACTGAATAACAATGAGCAGTTCTTC.

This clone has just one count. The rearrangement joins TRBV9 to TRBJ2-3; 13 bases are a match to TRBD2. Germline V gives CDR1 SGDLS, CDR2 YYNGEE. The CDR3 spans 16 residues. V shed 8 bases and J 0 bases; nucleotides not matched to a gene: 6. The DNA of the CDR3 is TGTGCCAGTTGCAGACTAGCGGGGGGTAGCACAGATACGCAGTATTTT. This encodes CASCRLAGGSTDTQYF.

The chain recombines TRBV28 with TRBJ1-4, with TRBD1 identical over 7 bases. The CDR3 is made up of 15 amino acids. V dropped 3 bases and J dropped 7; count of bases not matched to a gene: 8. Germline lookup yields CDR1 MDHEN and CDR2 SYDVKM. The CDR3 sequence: CASSFRTPGGEKLFF. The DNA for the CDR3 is TGTGCCAGCAGTTTCCGAACACCAGGGGGTGAAAAACTGTTTTTT.

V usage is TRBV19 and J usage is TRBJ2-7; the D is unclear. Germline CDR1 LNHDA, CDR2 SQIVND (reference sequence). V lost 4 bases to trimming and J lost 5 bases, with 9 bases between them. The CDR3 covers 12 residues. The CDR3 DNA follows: TGTGCCAGTAGTAGTACAGCAAACGAGCAGTACTTC. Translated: CASSSTANEQYF.

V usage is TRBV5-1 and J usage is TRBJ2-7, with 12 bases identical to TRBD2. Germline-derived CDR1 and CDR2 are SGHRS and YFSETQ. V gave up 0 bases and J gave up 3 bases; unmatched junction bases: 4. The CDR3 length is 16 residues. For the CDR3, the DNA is TGCGCCAGCAGCTTGGACCCACTAGCGGGGGGCTACGAGCAGTACTTC. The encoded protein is CASSLDPLAGGYEQYF.

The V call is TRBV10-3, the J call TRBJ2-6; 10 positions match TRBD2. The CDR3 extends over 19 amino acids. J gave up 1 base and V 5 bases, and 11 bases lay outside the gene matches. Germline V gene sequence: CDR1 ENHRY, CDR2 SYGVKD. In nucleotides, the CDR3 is TGTGCCATCAGTTTGACGGGGCTAGCGGGAGCTTCTGGGGCCAACGTCCTGACTTTC. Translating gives CAISLTGLAGASGANVLTF.

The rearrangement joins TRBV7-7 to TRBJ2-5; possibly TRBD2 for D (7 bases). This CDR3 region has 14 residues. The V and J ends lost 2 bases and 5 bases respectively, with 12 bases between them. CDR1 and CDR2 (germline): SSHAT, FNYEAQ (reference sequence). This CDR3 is CASSLPGGRETQYF. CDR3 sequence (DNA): TGTGCCAGCAGCTTACCGGGGGGCCGGGAGACCCAGTACTTC. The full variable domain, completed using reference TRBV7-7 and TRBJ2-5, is GAGVSQSPRYKVTKRGQDVTLRCDPISSHATLYWYQQALGQGPEFLTYFNYEAQPDKSGLPSDRFSAERPEGSISTLTIQRTEQRDSAMYRCASSLPGGRETQYFGPGTRLLVL.

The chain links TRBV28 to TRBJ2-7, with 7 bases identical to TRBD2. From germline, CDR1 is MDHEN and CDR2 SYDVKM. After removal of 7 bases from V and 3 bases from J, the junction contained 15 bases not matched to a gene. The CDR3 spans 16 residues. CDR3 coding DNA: TGTGCCAGCACCTCAACGGGGGGAGAGAACCTCTACGAGCAGTACTTC. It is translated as CASTSTGGENLYEQYF. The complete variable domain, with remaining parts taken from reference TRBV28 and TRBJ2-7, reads DVKVTQSSRYLVKRTGEKVFLECVQDMDHENMFWYRQDPGLGLRLIYFSYDVKMKEKGDIPEGYSVSREKKERFSLILESASTNQTSMYLCASTSTGGENLYEQYFGPGTRLTVT.

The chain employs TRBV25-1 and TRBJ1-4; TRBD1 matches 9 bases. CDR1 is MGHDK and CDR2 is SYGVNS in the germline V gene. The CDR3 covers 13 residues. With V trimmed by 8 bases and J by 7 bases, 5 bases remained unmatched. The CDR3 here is CASRDRGSEKLFF. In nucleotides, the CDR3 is TGTGCCAGCCGAGACAGGGGGTCTGAAAAACTGTTTTTT.